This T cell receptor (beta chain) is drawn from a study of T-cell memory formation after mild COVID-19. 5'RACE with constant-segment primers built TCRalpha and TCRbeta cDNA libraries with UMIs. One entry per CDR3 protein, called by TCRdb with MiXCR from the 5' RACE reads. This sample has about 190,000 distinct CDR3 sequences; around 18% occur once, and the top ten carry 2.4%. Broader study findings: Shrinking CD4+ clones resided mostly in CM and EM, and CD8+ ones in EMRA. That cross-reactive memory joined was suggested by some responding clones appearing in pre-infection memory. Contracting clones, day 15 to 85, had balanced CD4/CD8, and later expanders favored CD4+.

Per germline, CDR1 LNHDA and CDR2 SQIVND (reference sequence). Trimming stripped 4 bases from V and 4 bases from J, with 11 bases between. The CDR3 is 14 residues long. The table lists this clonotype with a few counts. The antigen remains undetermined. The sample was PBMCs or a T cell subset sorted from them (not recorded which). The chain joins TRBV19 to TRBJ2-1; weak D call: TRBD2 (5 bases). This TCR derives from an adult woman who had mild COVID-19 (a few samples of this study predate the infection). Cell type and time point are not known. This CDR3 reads CASSTPGRYNEQFF. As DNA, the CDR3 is TGTGCCAGTAGTACTCCGGGAAGATACAATGAGCAGTTCTTC.